This T cell receptor beta chain was found in a study of identical twins. V lost 0 bases and J lost 5; bases outside the gene matches: 5. Per germline, CDR1 SGDLS and CDR2 YYNGEE. The CDR3 totals 15 residues. One entry per CDR3 protein results from TCRdb running MiXCR on the 5' RACE reads. The sample gives some 690,000 distinct CDR3 sequences, 21% of which show up once; 4% to 5.5% is in the top ten. Study-wide findings and caveats: Cross-sectional statistical analysis, not tracking of the same donors, underpinned the conclusions. Because invariant MAIT and iNKT cells could be present, zero-insertion analyses could be partly confounded.

This clonotype was found a few times. Its antigen is not identified. The same sample was also used in a study of T cells expressing NK-cell markers. That paper states: Sequencing of TCR beta repertoires drew on sorted CD3+CD56+NKG2C+, CD3+CD56+NKG2C- and CD3+CD56-NKG2C+ T cells. The CD3+CD56-NKG2C+ fraction was also led by these clonotypes in several donors.

The specimen was PBMCs. The genes are TRBV9 and TRBJ2-3; 8 bases fit TRBD2. The TCR was taken from a woman aged 18-29 years in good health. Here the CDR3 DNA reads TGTGCCAGCAGCGTAGGAGCGGGAGTGGTAGATACGCAGTATTTT. The encoded protein is CASSVGAGVVDTQYF.